The entry that follows covers one T cell receptor (beta chain) sequence. Its antigen is unidentified. Germline V lookup: CDR1 DFQATT, CDR2 SNEGSKA (reference sequence). This CDR3 contains 14 residues. This record comes from a study of T cells expressing NK-cell markers. On the study more broadly: It was sorted CD3+CD56-NKG2C+, CD3+CD56+NKG2C- and CD3+CD56+NKG2C+ T cells that provided the TCR beta repertoires. Seven of the eight sequenced donors were classified as HCMV-seropositive, and one was classified as seronegative.

The authors made TCR beta cDNA libraries by 5'RACE template switching. This switching added a universal primer site and UMIs. No DNA is given; TCRdb re-called the 5' RACE reads and lists each CDR3 protein once. This sample contains about 440,000 distinct CDR3 sequences. Notes on the study in general: The study did not resolve the HCMV specificity of expanded NKG2C+ T cell clones.

Sequences were obtained from blood T cells: a sorted CD56 or NKG2C T cell subset, CD4+ or CD8+ T cells, or bulk PBMC T cells (not recorded which). J is TRBJ2-3 and V is TRBV20-1; the D gene TCRdb calls, TRBD1, cannot be checked with no DNA. The receptor's source is a woman between 18 and 70 years old in good health. This chain's CDR3 is CSAPWGGNTDTQYF.